This is a list of T cell receptor beta chains from one sample in a study of vaccination and CD4 T cells after COVID-19. Antigens of these TCRs are unknown. TCRdb passed the PCR reads through MiXCR, listing each CDR3 protein once. The repertoire holds some 18,000 distinct CDR3 sequences, 55% to 60% seen once, with 8.5% to 10% in the top ten. The source material was CD4+ T cells from blood, cultured in vitro, sampled after SARS-CoV-2 vaccination. These receptors all come from a human donor who had recovered from COVID-19. Both conserved end residues are part of each CDR3. D genes are given only for firm matches.

J gene,V gene,CDR3 length,D gene,CDR3 protein
TRBJ2-7,TRBV30,15,.,CAWSVRSWLNYEQYF
TRBJ2-2,TRBV24-1,12,.,CATRGFTGELFF
TRBJ1-2,TRBV2,17,TRBD1,CASSEARGQDSNYGYTF
TRBJ1-1,TRBV7-9,15,.,CASSPKYRVNTEAFF
TRBJ2-5,TRBV29-1,12,TRBD1,CSVVGQIETQYF
TRBJ1-2,TRBV20-1,8,.,CSVKQVSF
TRBJ2-7,TRBV4-2,16,TRBD2,CASSQGSSGSRGEQYF
TRBJ1-2,TRBV6-2/TRBV6-3,14,.,CASSYSSVLYGYTF
TRBJ2-2,TRBV6-1,16,TRBD2,CASSELGLAVPGELFF
TRBJ2-5,TRBV11-2,14,.,CASSLMTSQETQYF
TRBJ1-1,TRBV5-4,14,.,CASSSGQPNTEAFF
TRBJ2-2,TRBV19,16,TRBD2,CATTRETSGRSGELFF
TRBJ2-7,TRBV2,12,.,CASRATGTEQYF
TRBJ2-7,TRBV20-1,12,.,CSAYGSSYEQYF
TRBJ1-6,TRBV7-9,14,.,CASSFMADNSPLHF
TRBJ1-2,TRBV12-3/TRBV12-4,14,TRBD1,CASSFGDRAYGYTF
TRBJ1-2,TRBV7-2,14,TRBD1,CASSRTQGYYGYTF